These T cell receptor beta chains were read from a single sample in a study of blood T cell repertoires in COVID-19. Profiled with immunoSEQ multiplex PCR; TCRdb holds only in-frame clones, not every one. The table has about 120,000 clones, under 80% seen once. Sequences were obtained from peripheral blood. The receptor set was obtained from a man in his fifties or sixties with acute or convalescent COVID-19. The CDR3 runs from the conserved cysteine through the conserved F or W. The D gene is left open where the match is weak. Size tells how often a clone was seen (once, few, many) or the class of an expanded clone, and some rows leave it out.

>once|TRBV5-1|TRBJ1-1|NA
CASSLDSTLDTEAFF
TGCGCCAGCAGCTTGGATTCTACCTTGGACACTGAAGCTTTCTTT
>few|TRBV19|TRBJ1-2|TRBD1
CATKRQGYYGYTF
TGTGCCACCAAAAGACAGGGGTACTATGGCTACACCTTC
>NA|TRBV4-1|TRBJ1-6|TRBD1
CASSQVLDRVGSPLHF
TGCGCCAGCAGCCAAGTTTTGGACAGGGTAGGTTCACCCCTCCACTTT
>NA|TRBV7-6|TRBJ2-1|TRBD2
CASSFGRGGEAPNEQFF
TGTGCCAGCAGCTTTGGGCGGGGGGGGGAGGCCCCCAATGAGCAGTTCTTC
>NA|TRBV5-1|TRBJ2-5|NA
CASKPGVGFQETQYF
TGCGCCAGCAAACCGGGAGTGGGCTTCCAAGAGACCCAGTACTTC
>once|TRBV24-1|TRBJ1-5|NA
CATSDRESGQPQHF
TGTGCCACCAGTGATCGTGAGTCAGGGCAGCCCCAGCATTTT
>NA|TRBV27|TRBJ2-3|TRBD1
CASSPRTGVGTDTQYF
TGTGCCAGCAGTCCAAGGACAGGGGTAGGGACAGATACGCAGTATTTT
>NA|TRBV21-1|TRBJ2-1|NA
CASSPKSAGTNEQFF
TGTGCCAGCAGCCCGAAGTCGGCGGGAACTAATGAGCAGTTCTTC
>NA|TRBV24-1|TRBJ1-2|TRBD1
CATSDSGQGRDGYTF
TGTGCCACCAGTGACTCAGGACAGGGTCGGGATGGCTACACCTTC
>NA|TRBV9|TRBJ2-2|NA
CASSPPPTANTGELFF
TGTGCCAGCAGCCCTCCTCCGACTGCGAACACCGGGGAGCTGTTTTTT
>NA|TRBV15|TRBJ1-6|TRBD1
CATSLRGQGASPLHF
TGTGCCACCAGTCTCCGGGGACAGGGGGCTTCACCCCTCCACTTT
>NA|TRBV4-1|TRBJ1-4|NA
CASSEGQLETNEKLFF
TGCGCCAGCAGCGAAGGGCAGCTAGAAACTAATGAAAAACTGTTTTTT
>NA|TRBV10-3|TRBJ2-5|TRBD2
CASGLAGGLETQYF
TGTGCCAGCGGACTAGCGGGAGGGTTGGAGACCCAGTACTTC
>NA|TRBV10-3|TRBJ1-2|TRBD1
CATEGQGYGYTF
TGTGCCACCGAGGGACAGGGCTATGGCTACACCTTC
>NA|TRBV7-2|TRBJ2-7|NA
CASSSRGGLYEQYF
TGTGCCAGCAGCTCCCGGGGAGGACTCTACGAGCAGTACTTC
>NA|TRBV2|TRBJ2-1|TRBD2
CAATLTGTSGGPISYNEQFF
TGTGCCGCCACTCTTACCGGGACTAGCGGGGGGCCGATCTCCTACAATGAGCAGTTCTTC
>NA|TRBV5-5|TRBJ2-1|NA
CASSIGVTGTGINEQFF
TGTGCCAGCAGCATCGGTGTGACCGGCACAGGGATCAATGAGCAGTTCTTC
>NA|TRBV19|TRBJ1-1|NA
CASSIDSLNTEAFF
TGTGCCAGTAGTATCGACAGCTTGAACACTGAAGCTTTCTTT
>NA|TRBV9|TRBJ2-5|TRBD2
CASSVVGLAGAWETQYF
TGTGCCAGCAGCGTAGTCGGACTAGCGGGAGCGTGGGAGACCCAGTACTTC
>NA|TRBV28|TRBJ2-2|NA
CASSLGAMNTGELFF
TGTGCCAGCAGTTTAGGGGCTATGAACACCGGGGAGCTGTTTTTT
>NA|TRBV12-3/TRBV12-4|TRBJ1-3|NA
CASSPLGNTIYF
TGTGCCAGCAGTCCCCTTGGAAACACCATATATTTT
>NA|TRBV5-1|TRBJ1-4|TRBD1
CASSLQGDATNEKLFF
TGCGCCAGCAGCTTGCAGGGGGATGCAACTAATGAAAAACTGTTTTTT
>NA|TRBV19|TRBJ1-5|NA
CASSGDGWEGNQPQHF
TGTGCCAGTAGCGGGGATGGATGGGAGGGCAATCAGCCCCAGCATTTT
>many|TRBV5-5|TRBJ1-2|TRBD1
CASSPRDRGSYGYTF
TGTGCCAGCAGCCCTCGGGACAGGGGATCCTATGGCTACACCTTC
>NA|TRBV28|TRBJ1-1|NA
CASSLMGQSETEAFF
TGTGCCAGCAGTTTAATGGGGCAGTCGGAAACTGAAGCTTTCTTT
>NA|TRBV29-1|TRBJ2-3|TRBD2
CSVEDYPGLSTDTQYF
TGCAGCGTTGAAGATTACCCGGGACTAAGCACAGATACGCAGTATTTT
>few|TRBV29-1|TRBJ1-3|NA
CSVAPGDNTIYF
TGCAGCGTTGCTCCGGGAGACAACACCATATATTTT
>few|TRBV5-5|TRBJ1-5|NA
CASSTDGQSNQPQHF
TGTGCCAGCAGCACCGACGGACAGAGCAATCAGCCCCAGCATTTT
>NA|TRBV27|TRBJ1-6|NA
CASSPPPGGHSPLHF
TGTGCCAGCAGTCCTCCCCCCGGGGGTCATTCACCCCTCCACTTT
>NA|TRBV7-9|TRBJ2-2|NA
CASSPTGELFF
TGTGCCAGCAGCCCTACCGGGGAGCTGTTTTTT
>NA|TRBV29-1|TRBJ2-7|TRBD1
CSVEDRNFDRVLGEQYF
TGCAGCGTTGAAGATCGAAACTTCGACAGGGTCCTAGGCGAGCAGTACTTC
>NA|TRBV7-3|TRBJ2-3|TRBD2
CASSLFTGGPTDTQYF
TGTGCCAGCAGCTTATTTACGGGGGGGCCGACAGATACGCAGTATTTT
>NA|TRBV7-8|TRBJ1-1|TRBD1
CASSGRTGVGTEAFF
TGTGCCAGCAGCGGGCGGACAGGGGTGGGGACTGAAGCTTTCTTT
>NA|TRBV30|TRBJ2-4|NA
CAWSVRLRDIQYF
TGTGCCTGGAGTGTACGGTTGCGAGACATTCAGTACTTC
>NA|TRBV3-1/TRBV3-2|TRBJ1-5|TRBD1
CASSRGQGVGQPQHF
TGTGCCAGCAGCCGCGGACAGGGGGTAGGACAGCCCCAGCATTTT
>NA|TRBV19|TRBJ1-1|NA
CASSIDLEAFF
TGTGCCAGTAGTATAGACCTTGAAGCTTTCTTT
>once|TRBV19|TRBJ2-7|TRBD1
CASSSGQGAYEQYF
TGTGCCAGTAGTTCGGGACAGGGGGCTTACGAGCAGTACTTC
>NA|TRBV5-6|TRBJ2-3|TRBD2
CASSLRTSGITDTQYF
TGTGCCAGCAGCTTGCGCACTAGCGGTATTACAGATACGCAGTATTTT
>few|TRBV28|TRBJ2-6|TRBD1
CASHRGTRPGANVLTF
TGTGCCAGTCACAGGGGGACGAGGCCTGGGGCCAACGTCCTGACTTTC
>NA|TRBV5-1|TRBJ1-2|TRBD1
CASSLEDRGPDGYTF
TGCGCCAGCAGTCTCGAGGACAGGGGGCCCGATGGCTACACCTTC
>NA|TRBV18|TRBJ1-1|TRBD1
CASSPADRGRKAFF
TGTGCCAGCTCACCGGCTGACAGGGGGAGGAAAGCTTTCTTT
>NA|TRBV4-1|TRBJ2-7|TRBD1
CASSQLGQGGRYF
TGCGCCAGCAGCCAACTGGGACAGGGCGGCCGGTACTTC
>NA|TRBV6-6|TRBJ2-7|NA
CASSFSGSGRNYEQYF
TGTGCCAGCAGTTTTTCGGGGTCGGGCCGAAACTACGAGCAGTACTTC
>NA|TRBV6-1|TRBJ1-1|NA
CASSDHHSKAFF
TGTGCCAGCAGTGATCATCACAGCAAAGCTTTCTTT
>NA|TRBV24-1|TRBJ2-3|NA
CATSGEVDTQYF
TGTGCCACCAGTGGGGAGGTAGATACGCAGTATTTT
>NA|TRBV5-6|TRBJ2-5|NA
CASSEFRDNQETQYF
TGTGCCAGCAGCGAATTCCGGGACAACCAAGAGACCCAGTACTTC
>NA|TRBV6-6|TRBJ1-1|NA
CASSPRQGMNTEAFF
TGTGCCAGCAGCCCGAGGCAGGGGATGAACACTGAAGCTTTCTTT
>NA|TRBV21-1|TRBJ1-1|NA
CASSTQPGQGGTEAFF
TGTGCCAGCAGCACCCAGCCGGGACAGGGGGGCACTGAAGCTTTCTTT
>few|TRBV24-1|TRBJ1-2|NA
CATGPTANYGYTF
TGTGCCACTGGACCGACAGCTAACTATGGCTACACCTTC
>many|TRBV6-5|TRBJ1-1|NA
CASSMTTENTEAFF
TGTGCCAGCAGTATGACGACAGAAAACACTGAAGCTTTCTTT
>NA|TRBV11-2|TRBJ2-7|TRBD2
CASSIRLASEQYF
TGTGCCAGCAGCATAAGACTAGCTAGCGAGCAGTACTTC
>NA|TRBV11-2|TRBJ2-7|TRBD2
CASSSSSGGYEQYF
TGTGCCAGCAGCTCGTCTAGCGGGGGCTACGAGCAGTACTTC
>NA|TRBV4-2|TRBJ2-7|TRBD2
CASSNPQGLAGGSYEQYF
TGTGCCAGCAGCAACCCACAAGGACTAGCGGGGGGCTCCTACGAGCAGTACTTC
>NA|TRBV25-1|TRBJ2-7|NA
CASSESPPSGEQYF
TGTGCCAGCAGTGAATCCCCCCCTAGTGGTGAGCAGTACTTC
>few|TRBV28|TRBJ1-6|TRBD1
CASSLTGGRSLHF
TGTGCCAGCAGTTTAACAGGGGGCCGATCCCTCCACTTT
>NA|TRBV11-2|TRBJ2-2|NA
CASSLAGGGELFF
TGTGCCAGCAGCTTAGCCGGGGGCGGGGAGCTGTTTTTT